The 5 T cell receptor beta chains reported below all come from one sample, sequenced in a study of CD8+ T cells in alopecia areata. The authors extracted RNA and reverse transcribed it into cDNA as the sequencing template. The repertoire was sequenced with immunoSEQ multiplex PCR; TCRdb's copy has only in-frame clones and lacks some. The table lists approximately 140,000 clones, around 50% of them singletons. The sample comprised CD4+ T cells sorted from blood. The receptors derive from a human donor with alopecia areata.

V is TRBV29-1 and J is TRBJ2-3, with 11 positions matching TRBD2. CDR3 length equals 15 residues. Germline V gives CDR1 SQVTM, CDR2 ANQGSEA. Losses at the gene ends were 4 bases for V and 4 bases for J; bases not matched to a gene: 7. This CDR3 is CSVAQLAGVSDTQYF. CDR3 sequence (DNA): TGCAGCGTTGCCCAACTAGCGGGAGTCTCAGATACGCAGTATTTT.

This clone was counted only a few times. The rearrangement links TRBV7-3 to TRBJ2-1, with D possibly called TRBD1 or TRBD2 (5 bases each). The CDR3 is 13 amino acids. With 4 bases removed from V and 6 bases from J, the gap between germline ends came to 10 bases. Germline V lookup: CDR1 SGHTA, CDR2 FQGTGA. CDR3 region: CASSYRDGNEQFF. CDR3 nucleotide sequence: TGTGCCAGCAGCTACCGGGACGGCAATGAGCAGTTCTTC.

This clone was detected only once. The chain combines TRBV25-1 with TRBJ1-5, with D possibly being TRBD1 (5 bases). The CDR3 covers 14 residues. V lost 4 bases and J lost 7, with 14 bases in between. CDR1 and CDR2 from the germline V gene are MGHDK and SYGVNS. The DNA of the CDR3 is TGTGCCAGCAGTGCTGGCAGGGTGGGCCAGCCCCAGCATTTT. Its translation: CASSAGRVGQPQHF. Drawing the rest from reference TRBV25-1 and TRBJ1-5, the complete variable domain is EADIYQTPRYLVIGTGKKITLECSQTMGHDKMYWYQQDPGMELHLIHYSYGVNSTEKGDLSSESTVSRIRTEHFPLTLESARPSHTSQYLCASSAGRVGQPQHFGDGTRLSIL.

The J gene is TRBJ2-1, the V gene TRBV5-6; 11 nucleotides line up with TRBD2. The CDR3 loop spans 15 amino acids. CDR1 and CDR2 (germline): SGHDT, YYEEEE. Unmatched junction bases numbered 5, after V lost 1 base and J lost 8 bases. The CDR3 loop is CASSLRLAGGDEQFF. The CDR3 bases are TGTGCCAGCAGCTTGAGGCTAGCGGGAGGCGATGAGCAGTTCTTC.

This rearrangement joins TRBV28 to TRBJ2-5, with D tentatively TRBD1 (5 bases). Germline V gene sequence: CDR1 MDHEN, CDR2 SYDVKM. Trimming pared 7 bases from V and 5 bases from J, leaving 11 bases between. CDR3 length: 12 residues. The CDR3 loop is CASTGRVETQYF. The CDR3 DNA follows: TGTGCCAGCACCGGCAGGGTTGAGACCCAGTACTTC.